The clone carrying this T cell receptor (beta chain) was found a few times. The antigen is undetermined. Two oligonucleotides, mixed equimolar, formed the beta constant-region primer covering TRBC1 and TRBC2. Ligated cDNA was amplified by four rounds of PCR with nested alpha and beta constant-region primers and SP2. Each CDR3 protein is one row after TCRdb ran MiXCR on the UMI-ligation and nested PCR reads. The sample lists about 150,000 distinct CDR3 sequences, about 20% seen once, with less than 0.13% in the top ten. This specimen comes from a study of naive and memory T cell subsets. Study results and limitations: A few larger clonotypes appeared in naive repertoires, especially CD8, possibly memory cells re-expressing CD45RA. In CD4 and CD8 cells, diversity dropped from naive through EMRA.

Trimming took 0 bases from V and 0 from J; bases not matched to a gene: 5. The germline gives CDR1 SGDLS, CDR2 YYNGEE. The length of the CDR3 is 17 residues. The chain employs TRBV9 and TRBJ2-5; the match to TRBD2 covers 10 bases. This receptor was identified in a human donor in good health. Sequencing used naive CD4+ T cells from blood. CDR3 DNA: TGTGCCAGCAGCGTAGGGGATAGCGGGAGGCACCAAGAGACCCAGTACTTC. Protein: CASSVGDSGRHQETQYF.